This passage covers 10 T cell receptor beta chains from one sample sequenced in a study of Ad26.COV2.S vaccination and SARS-CoV-2 variants. Treatment described: about 20 received Ad26.COV2.S at low or high dose, single or two shots; 5 received placebo; per-sample allocation not given. The samples were gathered on day 63 after the first injection of vaccine or placebo. Here immunoSEQ multiplex PCR was the method, and the copy in TCRdb shows in-frame clones only, minus some. The data contain roughly 320,000 clones, roughly 84% of them seen just once; the ten biggest clones take up around 1.9%. The sequences come from peripheral blood, collected in a trial of Ad26.COV2.S vaccine versus placebo. Receptors were obtained from a person aged 18-65 years who received the Ad26.COV2.S COVID-19 vaccine or a placebo.

This rearrangement joins TRBV10-3 to TRBJ2-1, with D maybe TRBD1 (6 bases). This CDR3 has 15 residues. Germline V gene lookup returns CDR1 ENHRY and CDR2 SYGVKD. Deletions cut 6 bases from V and 6 bases from J, with 18 bases between. For the CDR3, the DNA is TGTGCCATCAGCCAGCACAGGGCAACGAGCAATGAGCAGTTCTTC. This translates into CAISQHRATSNEQFF.

The V and J genes are TRBV7-9 and TRBJ2-7; D not certain. The ends were cut back, 1 base at V and 0 bases at J, with 16 bases in the middle. The CDR3 is 17 amino acids. Germline CDR1 SEHNR, CDR2 FQNEAQ (reference sequence). The CDR3 DNA reads TGTGCCAGCAGCTTAGGGAGAGAACTAACGAGCTCCTACGAGCAGTACTTC. This sequence encodes CASSLGRELTSSYEQYF. Combining the CDR3 with reference TRBV7-9 and TRBJ2-7 gives the whole variable domain DTGVSQNPRHKITKRGQNVTFRCDPISEHNRLYWYRQTLGQGPEFLTYFQNEAQLEKSRLLSDRFSAERPKGSFSTLEIQRTEQGDSAMYLCASSLGRELTSSYEQYFGPGTRLTVT.

The V and J genes are TRBV12-3 or TRBV12-4 and TRBJ1-1; D gene ambiguous. V was trimmed by 5 bases and J by 7 bases, leaving 14 bases between them. The CDR3 covers 13 residues. CDR3 residues: CASSIEPGFEAFF. CDR3 bases: TGTGCCAGCAGTATAGAACCGGGATTTGAAGCTTTCTTT.

This chain joins TRBV11-3 and TRBJ2-3; D unresolved. V was clipped by 3 bases and J by 5 bases, with 6 bases between them. Germline V lookup: CDR1 SGHNT, CDR2 YENEEA. The CDR3 has 12 amino acids. CDR3 loop: CASSLGKDTQYF. The CDR3 DNA is TGTGCCAGCAGCTTGGGGAAAGATACGCAGTATTTT.

This chain links TRBV5-1 with TRBJ2-7; D possibly uses TRBD1 or TRBD2 (6 bases each). From germline, CDR1 is SGHRS and CDR2 YFSETQ. The CDR3 covers 14 residues. V lost 7 bases and J lost 1, with 15 bases in between. The CDR3 DNA is TGCGCCAGCGCGGAGGGGGGCAGTTCCTACGAGCAGTACTTC. Translated, it gives CASAEGGSSYEQYF.

CDR3 protein: CAISEWWTGGSRDGYTF. CDR3 DNA: TGTGCCATCAGTGAGTGGTGGACAGGGGGCTCCAGGGATGGCTACACCTTC. This chain links TRBV10-3 with TRBJ1-2; 11 positions agree with TRBD1. Germline-derived CDR1 and CDR2 are ENHRY and SYGVKD. This CDR3 is built from 17 residues. Unmatched junction bases numbered 10, after V lost 1 base and J lost 6 bases.

CDR3 loop: CASVRVGRTEAFF. CDR3 DNA: TGTGCCAGCGTCCGGGTAGGAAGGACTGAAGCTTTCTTT. The J gene is TRBJ1-1, the V gene TRBV6-5, with D unclear. The CDR3 is made up of 13 amino acids. Germline-derived CDR1 and CDR2 are MNHEY and SVGAGI. Deletions cut 8 bases from V and 5 bases from J, with 15 bases between.

The CDR3 protein is CASSNTGGARTDTQYF. CDR3 bases: TGTGCCAGTAGTAACACAGGGGGCGCACGGACAGATACGCAGTATTTT. V usage is TRBV19 and J usage is TRBJ2-3; 9 bases map to TRBD1. CDR3 length: 16 residues. The junction had 8 bases not matched to a gene; V was cut back by 4 bases and J by 3 bases. The germline gives CDR1 LNHDA, CDR2 SQIVND (reference sequence).

The chain uses TRBV6-1 and TRBJ2-1, with D perhaps being TRBD1 or TRBD2 (5 bases each). V was trimmed by 3 bases and J by 5 bases, leaving 14 bases between them. The V gene's germline CDR1 is MNHNS and CDR2 SASEGT. The CDR3 length is 15 residues. Here the CDR3 reads CASSDPGTVNNEQFF. The CDR3, as DNA: TGTGCCAGCAGTGATCCCGGGACGGTTAACAATGAGCAGTTCTTC.

V is TRBV6-5 and J is TRBJ2-3; 7 nucleotides line up with TRBD2. From germline, CDR1 is MNHEY and CDR2 SVGAGI. CDR3 length equals 16 residues. J lost 3 bases, V lost 1 base, and 7 bases had no gene match. In DNA form, the CDR3 reads TGTGCCAGCAGTTACTTAGGCGGGGGAGTTACAGATACGCAGTATTTT. Translation gives CASSYLGGGVTDTQYF.